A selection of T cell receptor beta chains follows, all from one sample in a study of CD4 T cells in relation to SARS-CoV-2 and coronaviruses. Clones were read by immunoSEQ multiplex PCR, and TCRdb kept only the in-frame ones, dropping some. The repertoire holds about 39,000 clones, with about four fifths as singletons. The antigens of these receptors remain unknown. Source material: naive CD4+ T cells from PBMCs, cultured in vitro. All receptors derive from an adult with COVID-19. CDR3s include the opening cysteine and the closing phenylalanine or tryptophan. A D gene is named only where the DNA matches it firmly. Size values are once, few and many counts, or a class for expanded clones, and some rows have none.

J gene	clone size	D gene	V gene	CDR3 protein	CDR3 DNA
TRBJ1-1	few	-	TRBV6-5	CASSLGTEAFF	TGTGCCAGCAGTCTCGGGACAGAAGCTTTCTTT
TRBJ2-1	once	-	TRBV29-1	CSGEWRGNEQFF	TGCAGCGGGGAGTGGAGGGGTAATGAGCAGTTCTTC
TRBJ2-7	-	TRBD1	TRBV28	CASSSRGGDRVRTHEQYF	TGTGCCAGCAGTTCCCGAGGGGGCGACAGGGTTCGGACCCACGAGCAGTACTTC
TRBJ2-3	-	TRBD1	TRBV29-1	CSVELGQYTDTQYF	TGCAGCGTTGAGTTGGGACAGTACACAGATACGCAGTATTTT
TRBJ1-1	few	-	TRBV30	CAWSWARGGGTEAFF	TGTGCCTGGAGTTGGGCTAGGGGTGGGGGAACTGAAGCTTTCTTT
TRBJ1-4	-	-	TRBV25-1	CASSASGGKNEKLFF	TGTGCCAGCAGTGCCTCCGGGGGGAAGAATGAAAAACTGTTTTTT
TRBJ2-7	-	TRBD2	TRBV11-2	CASSSMTSGPDEQYF	TGTGCCAGCAGCTCGATGACTAGCGGGCCCGACGAGCAGTACTTC
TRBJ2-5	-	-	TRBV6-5	CASSYSGGSAETQYF	TGTGCCAGCAGTTACTCTGGTGGGAGCGCAGAGACCCAGTACTTC
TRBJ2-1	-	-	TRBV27	CASSPQYTRNNEQFF	TGTGCCAGCAGTCCCCAATATACCCGGAACAATGAGCAGTTCTTC
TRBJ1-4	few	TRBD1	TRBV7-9	CASSLGQDNEKLFF	TGTGCCAGCAGCCTGGGACAGGATAATGAAAAACTGTTTTTT
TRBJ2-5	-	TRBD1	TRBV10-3	CATDEGGDGQGETQYF	TGTGCCACTGATGAGGGGGGAGACGGACAGGGGGAGACCCAGTACTTC
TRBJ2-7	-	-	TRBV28	CASRTGGQLTYEQYF	TGTGCCAGCAGGACCGGGGGCCAGCTAACCTACGAGCAGTACTTC
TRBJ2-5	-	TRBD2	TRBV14	CASSQGTSGSFETQYF	TGTGCCAGCAGCCAAGGGACTAGCGGGAGTTTCGAGACCCAGTACTTC
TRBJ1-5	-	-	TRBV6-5	CASSYSPDSNQPQHF	TGTGCCAGCAGTTACTCGCCTGACAGCAATCAGCCCCAGCATTTT
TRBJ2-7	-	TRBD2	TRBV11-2	CASSLGLAVYEQYF	TGTGCCAGCAGCTTAGGACTAGCGGTTTACGAGCAGTACTTC
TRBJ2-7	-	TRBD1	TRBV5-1	CASSSRQGTPYEQYF	TGCGCCAGCAGCTCCAGACAGGGGACACCTTACGAGCAGTACTTC
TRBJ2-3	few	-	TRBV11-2	CASSLEGGHLAQYF	TGTGCCAGCAGCTTAGAGGGGGGTCACCTCGCGCAGTATTTT
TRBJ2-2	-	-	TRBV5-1	CASSLVVTGELFF	TGCGCCAGCAGCTTGGTGGTGACCGGGGAGCTGTTTTTT
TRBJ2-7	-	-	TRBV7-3	CASSFGDSYEQYF	TGTGCCAGCAGCTTCGGCGATTCCTACGAGCAGTACTTC
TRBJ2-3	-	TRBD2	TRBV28	CASRGGTSPSTDTQYF	TGTGCCAGCAGGGGAGGGACTAGCCCCAGCACAGATACGCAGTATTTT
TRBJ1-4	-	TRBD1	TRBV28	CASKTGGDEKLFF	TGTGCCAGCAAGACAGGGGGCGATGAAAAACTGTTTTTT
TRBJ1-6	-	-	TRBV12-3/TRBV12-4	CATGRSYNSPLHF	TGTGCCACTGGGAGGTCCTATAATTCACCCCTCCACTTT
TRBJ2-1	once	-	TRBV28	CASSPGTTYYNEQFF	TGTGCCAGCAGCCCCGGGACCACCTACTACAATGAGCAGTTCTTC
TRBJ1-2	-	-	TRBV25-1	CAGSESGFYGYTF	TGTGCCGGCAGTGAATCTGGCTTCTATGGCTACACCTTC